The 16 T cell receptor beta chains listed next were all sequenced from one sample in a study of blood T cell repertoires in COVID-19. Sequencing was performed with immunoSEQ multiplex PCR; in TCRdb, only in-frame clones are kept and a portion is missing. The sample records 25,000 or so clones, 83% being singletons. Sequencing input: peripheral blood. The source of these receptors is a man aged 70-80 years with active COVID-19.

This chain uses TRBV7-9 with TRBJ1-1; 7 positions agree with TRBD1. V dropped 5 bases and J dropped 4; count of bases not matched to a gene: 10. Germline V CDR1 and CDR2: SEHNR, FQNEAQ (reference sequence). This CDR3 is built from 15 residues. CDR3 sequence reads: CASSHRQGWTTEAFF. The CDR3 DNA sequence: TGTGCCAGCAGCCATAGACAGGGTTGGACCACTGAAGCTTTCTTT.

This clone showed up just a few times. J is TRBJ1-1 and V is TRBV9; D remains unclear. This CDR3 has 13 residues. Deletions cut 0 bases from V and 3 bases from J, with 6 bases between. Germline CDR1 and CDR2: SGDLS and YYNGEE. Here the CDR3 reads CASSVVTDTEAFF. In nucleotides, the CDR3 is TGTGCCAGCAGCGTAGTCACGGACACTGAAGCTTTCTTT.

The chain is built from TRBV2 and TRBJ2-2; weak D call: TRBD2 (6 bases). The CDR3 has 15 residues. V lost 6 bases and J lost 4, with 15 bases in between. Germline V lookup: CDR1 SNHLY, CDR2 FYNNEI. CDR3 sequence (DNA): TGTGCCAGCAGGCCCCGAGGAGGGACCACCGGGGAGCTGTTTTTT. Encoded protein: CASRPRGGTTGELFF.

This chain connects TRBV25-1 to TRBJ1-4; D is ambiguous. The CDR3 has 15 amino acids. Trimming took 3 bases from V and 10 from J, leaving 18 bases between them. Germline V gives CDR1 MGHDK, CDR2 SYGVNS. CDR3 coding DNA: TGTGCCAGCAGTGATGACGACGACATGTTGCGAAAACTGTTTTTT. Translation gives CASSDDDDMLRKLFF. The variable domain in full, completed from reference TRBV25-1 and TRBJ1-4, reads EADIYQTPRYLVIGTGKKITLECSQTMGHDKMYWYQQDPGMELHLIHYSYGVNSTEKGDLSSESTVSRIRTEHFPLTLESARPSHTSQYLCASSDDDDMLRKLFFGSGTQLSVL.

V and J are TRBV28 and TRBJ2-3; perhaps TRBD1 as D (6 bases). The CDR3 sequence is 15 residues long. CDR1 is MDHEN, CDR2 SYDVKM, per germline. Trimming pared 6 bases from V and 0 bases from J, leaving 13 bases between. The CDR3 here is CASRSGASSTDTQYF. CDR3 DNA sequence: TGTGCCAGCAGATCAGGGGCCTCTAGCACAGATACGCAGTATTTT. Together with reference TRBV28 and TRBJ2-3, the CDR3 gives the full variable domain: DVKVTQSSRYLVKRTGEKVFLECVQDMDHENMFWYRQDPGLGLRLIYFSYDVKMKEKGDIPEGYSVSREKKERFSLILESASTNQTSMYLCASRSGASSTDTQYFGPGTRLTVL.

This rearrangement joins TRBV28 to TRBJ1-6; 9 positions agree with TRBD1. Trimming cost V 4 bases and J 10 bases; bases outside gene matches: 5. This CDR3 is built from 14 residues. Per germline, CDR1 MDHEN and CDR2 SYDVKM. CDR3 loop: CASSWDRDTSPLHF. The CDR3 nucleotides read TGTGCCAGCAGTTGGGACAGGGATACATCACCCCTCCACTTT.

The chain combines TRBV18 with TRBJ1-3; 7 bases agree with TRBD1. Trimming took 2 bases from V and 0 from J; bases not matched to a gene: 7. Germline V gives CDR1 KGHSH, CDR2 LQKENI. This CDR3 has 17 residues. The CDR3 reads CASSPFPRDSSGNTIYF. CDR3 bases: TGTGCCAGCTCACCATTTCCCCGGGACAGCTCTGGAAACACCATATATTTT. The full variable domain, its missing parts supplied by reference TRBV18 and TRBJ1-3, is NAGVMQNPRHLVRRRGQEARLRCSPMKGHSHVYWYRQLPEEGLKFMVYLQKENIIDESGMPKERFSAEFPKEGPSILRIQQVVRGDSAAYFCASSPFPRDSSGNTIYFGEGSWLTVV.

V gene TRBV24-1 combines with J gene TRBJ2-5; unclear D gene. The CDR3 runs to 12 residues. CDR1 and CDR2 from the germline V gene are KGHDR and SFDVKD. Trimming shortened V by 4 bases and J by 5 bases, and 7 bases separated the two germline ends. The CDR3 is CATSEAGETQYF. CDR3 bases: TGTGCCACCAGTGAGGCCGGGGAGACCCAGTACTTC.

This clone came up many times. The chain links TRBV6-5 to TRBJ1-1, with 9 nucleotides matching TRBD1. From germline, CDR1 is MNHEY and CDR2 SVGAGI. The CDR3 sequence is 12 residues long. With 7 bases clipped from V and 8 bases from J, the junction kept 5 bases outside the gene matches. In nucleotides, the CDR3 is TGTGCCAGCATAACAGGGGGCGGCGAAGCTTTCTTT. It is translated as CASITGGGEAFF.

The J gene is TRBJ2-1, the V gene TRBV5-1, with D possibly being TRBD2 (5 bases). V gave up 6 bases and J gave up 4 bases, with 20 bases separating them. CDR1 is SGHRS and CDR2 is YFSETQ in the germline V gene. The CDR3 spans 16 residues. The CDR3 DNA is TGCGCCAGCACCCCCCCTAGCAGAGAATTTTACAATGAGCAGTTCTTC. As protein: CASTPPSREFYNEQFF.

This clone appeared a single time. The chain couples TRBV28 to TRBJ1-4; 7 nucleotides agree with TRBD1. The CDR3 runs to 17 residues. The germline gives CDR1 MDHEN, CDR2 SYDVKM. With 2 bases clipped from V and 3 bases from J, the junction kept 9 bases outside the gene matches. The CDR3 DNA reads as TGTGCCAGCAGTTTAGGGGCAGGGGGTGTAGCTAATGAAAAACTGTTTTTT. Translated: CASSLGAGGVANEKLFF. Full variable domain (remainder filled in from reference TRBV28 and TRBJ1-4): DVKVTQSSRYLVKRTGEKVFLECVQDMDHENMFWYRQDPGLGLRLIYFSYDVKMKEKGDIPEGYSVSREKKERFSLILESASTNQTSMYLCASSLGAGGVANEKLFFGSGTQLSVL.

This chain connects TRBV10-3 to TRBJ2-2; TRBD2 matches 7 bases. Germline V gene data show CDR1 as ENHRY and CDR2 as SYGVKD. There are 14 residues in the CDR3. V lost 3 bases and J lost 3; bases outside the gene matches: 1. The CDR3 coding sequence is TGTGCCATCAGTGACGCGGGAGACACCGGGGAGCTGTTTTTT. It specifies CAISDAGDTGELFF.

In DNA, the CDR3 is TGCGCCAGCAGCTTAGGCGGGAGGTCCTACAATGAGCAGTTCTTC. It yields the protein CASSLGGRSYNEQFF. V usage is TRBV5-1 and J usage is TRBJ2-1, with 8 bases that match TRBD2. CDR3 size: 15 residues. Germline V CDR1 and CDR2: SGHRS, YFSETQ. Trimming removed 2 bases from V and 1 base from J; junction bases left unmatched: 2.

In DNA, the CDR3 is TGTGCCAGCACCAACAGACAGGGCTCTACCTATGGCTACACCTTC. This codes for CASTNRQGSTYGYTF. The genes are TRBV27 and TRBJ1-2, with 7 bases matching TRBD1. Germline CDR1 is MNHEY and CDR2 is SMNVEV (reference sequence). CDR3 size: 15 residues. After removal of 7 bases from V and 4 bases from J, the junction contained 12 bases not matched to a gene.

This sequence joins TRBV5-4 and TRBJ2-3, with 8 bases that match TRBD1. CDR1 SGHNT and CDR2 YYREEE come from the germline V gene (reference sequence). The V segment lost 4 bases and the J segment 3 bases; nucleotides outside the gene matches: 10. This CDR3 region has 16 residues. CDR3: CASSGGQGARTDTQYF. Here the CDR3 DNA reads TGTGCCAGCAGCGGGGGGCAGGGGGCGAGGACAGATACGCAGTATTTT.

This sequence joins TRBV5-8 and TRBJ2-7; unclear D gene. V lost 0 bases to trimming and J lost 2 bases, with 6 bases between them. The CDR3 is made up of 13 amino acids. CDR1 and CDR2 from the germline V gene are SGHTS and YDEGEE. CDR3 sequence: CASSLEQTYEQYF. The CDR3 DNA reads as TGTGCCAGCAGCTTGGAACAGACCTACGAGCAGTACTTC.